In this sample, the clone carrying this T cell receptor beta chain turned up once. The germline CDR1 and CDR2 sequences are KGHSH and LQKENI. The CDR3 has 15 amino acids. With 5 bases clipped from V and 2 bases from J, the junction kept 8 bases outside the gene matches. The study collected 1 to 8 samples per patient, pretreatment and on-treatment. The sample comes from a study of PD-L1 blockade in urothelial cancer. Study context: Male sex and bladder-origin urothelial cancer characterized about 90% of the roughly 29 patients. Blood analysis occurred 3 weeks (second dose) and 6 weeks after treatment start.

Every PCR was spiked with synthetic TCR analog templates. This table comes from immunoSEQ multiplex PCR, and its TCRdb copy is limited to in-frame clones, with some not included. The table lists 85,000 to 90,000 clones, 90% of them singletons. The sequences come from PBMCs, collected around atezolizumab (anti-PD-L1) treatment. The genes are TRBV18 and TRBJ1-2; TRBD1 matches at 7 bases. This TCR was recovered from a man aged 60 to 69 with urothelial cancer. Written as DNA, the CDR3 is TGTGCCAGCTCAGATTACAGGGGAAAAAACTATGGCTACACCTTC. Translated, it gives CASSDYRGKNYGYTF.